This T cell receptor (beta chain) stems from a study of cytomegalovirus exposure and HLA in healthy donors. The CDR3 is 15 amino acids. The V gene lost 6 bases and the J gene lost 7 bases, with 21 bases spanning the gap. CDR1 is SNHLY, CDR2 FYNNEI, per germline. Study outcomes and limitations: Several of the most significant clusters appeared linked to common viral pathogens, based on a later analysis.

Concerning this clone: The antigen is unknown.

Primers for the PCR totalled 60 Vbeta and 13 Jbeta. Assay used: immunoSEQ multiplex PCR; TCRdb lists only in-frame clones, some missing. Among about 190,000 clones listed, about four fifths were seen once. V gene TRBV2 combines with J gene TRBJ1-2; a possible D gene is TRBD1 (6 bases). The receptor was derived from a woman aged 25-40 years in good health and CMV-seropositive. Sequenced: PBMCs. The CDR3 reads CASSRSGQPPGGYTF. The CDR3, as DNA: TGTGCCAGCAGCCGCTCCGGACAGCCTCCCGGTGGCTACACCTTC.